These 10 T cell receptor beta chains came from one sample sequenced in a study of control samples from healthy donors and cancer patients. The method was immunoSEQ multiplex PCR; TCRdb's version includes in-frame clones alone and lacks a portion of them. Here the sample spans tens of thousands of clones, about nine tenths being singletons. The sequenced material came from PBMCs. Receptors were obtained from a man aged 50 to 60 with head and neck cancer.

This chain uses TRBV5-1 with TRBJ2-7, with 7 bases aligning to TRBD1. With V trimmed by 2 bases and J by 3 bases, 8 bases remained unmatched. This CDR3 has 15 amino acids. Germline lookup yields CDR1 SGHRS and CDR2 YFSETQ. The CDR3 region has the DNA TGCGCCAGCAGCTTTGGGAGTCAGGGGGACTACGAGCAGTACTTC. Translating it yields CASSFGSQGDYEQYF.

This rearrangement joins TRBV4-1 to TRBJ2-7; TRBD2 matches 10 bases. The V gene end was trimmed by 4 bases and the J gene end by 0 bases; junction bases not matched to a gene: 15. Germline CDR1 is MGHRA and CDR2 is YSYEKL. The CDR3 is 19 residues long. The CDR3 here is CASSPKIGLAGAGSYEQYF. As DNA, the CDR3 is TGCGCCAGCAGCCCGAAAATAGGGCTAGCGGGGGCCGGCTCCTACGAGCAGTACTTC.

The chain joins TRBV10-3 to TRBJ1-5; D is perhaps TRBD1 (5 bases). Germline CDR1 ENHRY, CDR2 SYGVKD. Trimming left V 5 bases short and J 1 base short, with 12 bases between. The CDR3 sequence is 15 residues long. The CDR3 region has the DNA TGTGCCATCAGTCAGACAGCGGACAGCAATCAGCCCCAGCATTTT. The encoded protein is CAISQTADSNQPQHF.

The genes are TRBV5-1 and TRBJ1-6, with D maybe TRBD1 (5 bases). The CDR3 runs 14 residues. CDR1 SGHRS and CDR2 YFSETQ come from the germline V gene. With 4 bases removed from V and 12 bases from J, the gap between germline ends came to 17 bases. CDR3: CASSALVGGEPLHF. The CDR3 coding sequence is TGCGCCAGCAGCGCCCTCGTTGGGGGGGAACCCCTCCACTTT.

Regarding this clone: At one of its ends the junction is not consistent with the germline gene, which may arise from a read error. This chain uses TRBV27 with TRBJ2-1; D is perhaps TRBD1 (5 bases). This CDR3 comprises 13 residues. Germline CDR1 MNHEY, CDR2 SMNVEV (reference sequence). CDR3 coding DNA: TGTGCCAGCAGTTTATCGGCAGGGATCCCCTCGGTCTTC. Amino acid sequence: CASSLSAGIPSVF.

This clone was seen just once. The chain uses TRBV5-3 and TRBJ2-7, with a tentative D call TRBD2 (6 bases). TRBV5-3 has ORF status, its function being uncertain. The CDR3 is 16 residues long. Trimming took 3 bases from V and 2 from J, leaving 18 bases between them. The CDR3, as DNA: TGTGCCAGAAGCTCGGATGGGGACTTCCTTACCTACGAGCAGTACTTC. Amino acids: CARSSDGDFLTYEQYF.

CDR3 sequence reads: CASSLRQGHYEQYF. CDR3 nucleotides: TGTGCCAGCAGTCTTCGACAGGGGCACTACGAGCAGTACTTC. This chain uses TRBV6-5 with TRBJ2-7; TRBD1 aligns across 8 bases. Germline CDR1 MNHEY, CDR2 SVGAGI. The CDR3 loop spans 14 amino acids. Trimming at V came to 5 bases and at J to 3 bases, leaving 6 bases not matched to a gene.

The chain employs TRBV19 and TRBJ2-1; TRBD1 agrees at 9 bases. This CDR3 is built from 14 residues. Losses at the gene ends were 6 bases for V and 2 bases for J; bases not matched to a gene: 2. The germline V gene encodes CDR1 LNHDA and CDR2 SQIVND (reference sequence). Here the CDR3 DNA reads TGTGCCAGTAGGGGACAGGGTACCTACAATGAGCAGTTCTTC. Encoded protein: CASRGQGTYNEQFF.

The V and J genes are TRBV28 and TRBJ2-5; 9 nucleotides agree with TRBD1. The CDR3 runs to 14 residues. With V trimmed by 6 bases and J by 5 bases, 7 bases remained unmatched. Germline V gene data show CDR1 as MDHEN and CDR2 as SYDVKM. Here the CDR3 reads CASRTGTGRETQYF. The CDR3, as DNA: TGTGCCAGCAGGACAGGGACAGGGAGGGAGACCCAGTACTTC.

This chain joins TRBV5-8 and TRBJ2-2; no clear D gene. The CDR3 has 12 amino acids. Trimming removed 2 bases at V and 5 bases at J, with 4 bases between. CDR1 and CDR2 (germline): SGHTS, YDEGEE. The CDR3 nucleotides are TGTGCCAGCAGCTTTGGGACCGGGGAGCTGTTTTTT. It is translated as CASSFGTGELFF.